This passage covers 25 T cell receptor beta chains from one sample sequenced in a study of shared clonotypes between healthy human individuals. CD8 cells classed as naive were CD45RO-negative and positively selected for CCR7, excluding terminally differentiated effector memory CD45RA+ cells. Sequenced by immunoSEQ multiplex PCR; TCRdb stores in-frame clones only, minus some. This table has some 2,000,000 clones, approximately 94% appearing once. Sample: naive CD8+ T cells sorted from blood. These receptors all come from a man between 18 and 35 years old in good health.

V usage is TRBV4-1 and J usage is TRBJ2-2; 8 nucleotides match TRBD2. After removal of 4 bases from V and 2 bases from J, the junction contained 3 bases not matched to a gene. The CDR3 is 15 amino acids. CDR1 MGHRA and CDR2 YSYEKL come from the germline V gene. The CDR3 sequence: CASSLTSGNTGELFF. CDR3 in DNA: TGCGCCAGCAGCCTAACTAGCGGTAACACCGGGGAGCTGTTTTTT.

Notes on this clone: Distinct nucleotide sequences in the sample also encode this CDR3. The chain uses TRBV27 and TRBJ1-1, with TRBD1 identical over 9 bases. Germline loops: CDR1 MNHEY, CDR2 SMNVEV (reference sequence). The CDR3 totals 14 residues. V trimming: 6 bases; J trimming: 4 bases; junction bases outside the gene matches: 6. CDR3 DNA: TGTGCCAGCAGCCCTACAGGGGGCGGCACTGAAGCTTTCTTT. Its translation is CASSPTGGGTEAFF.

Comments on this clone: The same CDR3 is also encoded by other DNA sequences in this sample. The V and J genes are TRBV6-6 and TRBJ2-1; no clear D. The CDR3 runs to 12 residues. V was clipped by 7 bases and J by 7 bases, with 11 bases between them. Germline V gene data show CDR1 as MNHNY and CDR2 as SVGAGI (reference sequence). The CDR3 DNA reads as TGTGCCAGCACCCCCGGTAGGAATGAGCAGTTCTTC. As protein: CASTPGRNEQFF.

This rearrangement joins TRBV21-1 to TRBJ2-7; no DNA check was done on the table's D call, TRBD2. TRBV21-1 represents a pseudogene. The CDR3 covers 14 residues. CDR3 nucleotide sequence: TGTGCCTGTTCCTGGAGCGGGAAATACTACGAGCAGTACTTC. Amino acids: CACSWSGKYYEQYF.

The gene calls are TRBV5-1 and TRBJ2-5, with D perhaps matching TRBD1 (7 bases). V lost 5 bases to trimming and J lost 4 bases, with 27 bases between them. The CDR3 is 18 residues long. Germline-derived CDR1 and CDR2 are SGHRS and YFSETQ. Here the CDR3 reads CASSVGVGRDSGRETQYF. Written as DNA, the CDR3 is TGCGCCAGCAGTGTAGGGGTAGGGCGGGACAGTGGGCGAGAGACCCAGTACTTC.

The V and J genes are TRBV27 and TRBJ2-2; 7 bases align to TRBD1. Germline V gene data show CDR1 as MNHEY and CDR2 as SMNVEV (reference sequence). CDR3 size: 14 residues. V dropped 2 bases and J dropped 6; count of bases not matched to a gene: 3. The CDR3 coding sequence is TGTGCCAGCAGTTTAACGACAGGGCCCGGGGAGCTGTTTTTT. It specifies CASSLTTGPGELFF.

The chain combines TRBV10-3 with TRBJ1-2, with 8 positions matching TRBD1. After removal of 7 bases from V and 6 bases from J, the junction contained 10 bases not matched to a gene. The CDR3 has 14 amino acids. Germline V gene lookup returns CDR1 ENHRY and CDR2 SYGVKD. The DNA for the CDR3 is TGTGCCATCAACCTGGGACAGGAGGCTGATGGCTACACCTTC. This translates into CAINLGQEADGYTF.

This sequence joins TRBV15 and TRBJ1-5; D is possibly TRBD1 (5 bases). The length of the CDR3 is 15 residues. Germline CDR1 is LNHNV and CDR2 is YYDKDF (reference sequence). Trimming pared 0 bases from V and 6 bases from J, leaving 12 bases between. CDR3 DNA: TGTGCCACCAGCAGAGATCGGGGGGTTTCTCAGCCCCAGCATTTT. Its translation is CATSRDRGVSQPQHF.

This rearrangement joins TRBV13 to TRBJ2-6; D possibly corresponds to TRBD2 (6 bases). The CDR3 loop spans 14 amino acids. Germline V gives CDR1 PRHDT, CDR2 FYEKMQ (reference sequence). CDR3 sequence: CARGLVSGANVLTF. CDR3 nucleotides: TGTGCAAGGGGACTTGTATCTGGGGCCAACGTCCTGACTTTC.

The chain carries TRBV6-7 and TRBJ2-5; no clear D. TRBV6-7 is annotated as an ORF whose role is uncertain. The CDR3 extends over 20 amino acids. The germline V and J ends were trimmed by 3 bases and 0 bases, with 26 bases remaining between them. The CDR3 is CASSYGSRVNETHYQETQYF. In DNA, the CDR3 is TGTGCCAGCAGTTATGGGTCGCGTGTTAACGAAACTCATTACCAAGAGACCCAGTACTTC.

Concerning this clone itself: Other DNA sequences in the sample encode the same CDR3. The chain employs TRBV2 and TRBJ2-7; D remains unclear. Germline loops: CDR1 SNHLY, CDR2 FYNNEI. The CDR3 runs to 12 residues. Deletions cut 3 bases from V and 2 bases from J, with 5 bases between. The CDR3 DNA sequence: TGTGCCAGCAGTGATATGGCCTACGAGCAGTACTTC. Residues: CASSDMAYEQYF.

The chain carries TRBV27 and TRBJ2-1; D may be TRBD2 (6 bases). CDR1 is MNHEY, CDR2 SMNVEV, per germline (reference sequence). The germline V and J ends were trimmed by 5 bases and 4 bases, with 12 bases remaining between them. The CDR3 is 14 residues long. As DNA, the CDR3 is TGTGCCAGCAGTGGGAGGAGCCCTTACAATGAGCAGTTCTTC. Its protein is CASSGRSPYNEQFF.

This CDR3 is CASPRDGTDTQYF. DNA for the CDR3: TGTGCCAGCCCTCGGGACGGTACAGATACGCAGTATTTT. This chain links TRBV6-1 with TRBJ2-3; D possibly uses TRBD1 or TRBD2 (5 bases each). Germline assignment: CDR1 MNHNS and CDR2 SASEGT. This CDR3 is built from 13 residues. The ends were cut back, 8 bases at V and 3 bases at J, with 12 bases in the middle.

The chain employs TRBV2 and TRBJ2-4, with D perhaps TRBD1 or TRBD2 (5 bases each). This CDR3 region has 14 residues. V lost 3 bases to trimming and J lost 5 bases, with 11 bases between them. CDR1 and CDR2 from the germline V gene are SNHLY and FYNNEI. The chain's CDR3 is CASSEFVGENIQYF. The CDR3 DNA reads TGTGCCAGCAGTGAGTTTGTGGGGGAAAACATTCAGTACTTC.

V and J are TRBV7-8 and TRBJ2-1, with 9 bases that match TRBD2. The germline V gene encodes CDR1 SGHVS and CDR2 FQNEAQ. Trimming cost V 4 bases and J 2 bases; bases outside gene matches: 6. This CDR3 comprises 16 residues. The CDR3 bases are TGTGCCAGCAGCTCTAGGTTAGCGGGAGCCTACAATGAGCAGTTCTTC. Encoded protein: CASSSRLAGAYNEQFF.

The chain joins TRBV13 to TRBJ2-7; D gene uncertain. From germline, CDR1 is PRHDT and CDR2 FYEKMQ (reference sequence). The ends were cut back, 0 bases at V and 0 bases at J, with 6 bases in the middle. The CDR3 contains 14 residues. CDR3 loop: CASSLGESSYEQYF. The CDR3 DNA reads TGTGCCAGCAGCTTAGGCGAGAGCTCCTACGAGCAGTACTTC.

The chain couples TRBV6-5 to TRBJ1-1; TRBD1 agrees at 10 bases. The CDR3 is 15 amino acids. Germline loops: CDR1 MNHEY, CDR2 SVGAGI. The ends lost 4 bases at V and 3 bases at J; junction bases unmatched: 5. CDR3 nucleotide sequence: TGTGCCAGCAGTTCCGGGACAGGGGTGTACACTGAAGCTTTCTTT. This sequence encodes CASSSGTGVYTEAFF.

The chain has TRBV5-1 and TRBJ2-1; 7 nucleotides agree with TRBD1. The CDR3 runs to 15 residues. V shed 1 base, J shed 5 bases, and the junction held 6 bases outside the gene matches. Per the germline V gene, CDR1 is SGHRS and CDR2 is YFSETQ. The CDR3 is CASSLFVGTDNEQFF. CDR3 DNA: TGCGCCAGCAGCTTGTTCGTCGGGACAGACAATGAGCAGTTCTTC. Looking up the rest from reference TRBV5-1 and TRBJ2-1 gives the full variable domain: KAGVTQTPRYLIKTRGQQVTLSCSPISGHRSVSWYQQTPGQGLQFLFEYFSETQRNKGNFPGRFSGRQFSNSRSEMNVSTLELGDSALYLCASSLFVGTDNEQFFGPGTRLTVL.

This chain uses TRBV2 with TRBJ1-1; TRBD1 aligns across 7 bases. Per germline, CDR1 SNHLY and CDR2 FYNNEI. V dropped 7 bases and J dropped 1; count of bases not matched to a gene: 9. The CDR3 is 15 residues long. The CDR3 region has the DNA TGTGCCAGCACCCAGGGGGGCGGGGCGAACACTGAAGCTTTCTTT. Translation gives CASTQGGGANTEAFF. Looking up the rest from reference TRBV2 and TRBJ1-1 gives the full variable domain: EPEVTQTPSHQVTQMGQEVILRCVPISNHLYFYWYRQILGQKVEFLVSFYNNEISEKSEIFDDQFSVERPDGSNFTLKIRSTKLEDSAMYFCASTQGGGANTEAFFGQGTRLTVV.

This rearrangement joins TRBV30 to TRBJ2-4; 12 nucleotides match TRBD1. The CDR3 runs to 16 residues. V dropped 2 bases and J dropped 5; count of bases not matched to a gene: 7. The germline V gene encodes CDR1 GTSNPN and CDR2 SVGIG (reference sequence). In DNA, the CDR3 is TGTGCCTGGAGTACCGGGACAGGGGGCTTGGAAAACATTCAGTACTTC. The encoded protein is CAWSTGTGGLENIQYF. The full variable domain, completed using reference TRBV30 and TRBJ2-4, is SQTIHQWPATLVQPVGSPLSLECTVEGTSNPNLYWYRQAAGRGLQLLFYSVGIGQISSEVPQNLSASRPQDRQFILSSKKLLLSDSGFYLCAWSTGTGGLENIQYFGAGTRLSVL.

The chain combines TRBV30 with TRBJ2-3; D ambiguous. CDR1 and CDR2 (germline): GTSNPN, SVGIG (reference sequence). CDR3 length equals 15 residues. Trimming removed 0 bases at V and 2 bases at J, with 12 bases between. CDR3 amino acids: CAWSVSKGYTDTQYF. Here the CDR3 DNA reads TGTGCCTGGAGTGTAAGTAAAGGGTACACAGATACGCAGTATTTT.

To note about this clone: Other DNA variants within this sample encode the same CDR3. The rearrangement uses TRBV7-9 and TRBJ2-3; no definite D call. V was trimmed by 1 base and J by 6 bases, leaving 5 bases between them. This CDR3 has 12 residues. Germline CDR1 reads SEHNR; CDR2 reads FQNEAQ (reference sequence). This chain's CDR3 is CASSLGRDTQYF. In nucleotides, the CDR3 is TGTGCCAGCAGCTTAGGACGGGATACGCAGTATTTT.

The chain recombines TRBV14 with TRBJ2-3, with 8 positions matching TRBD1. Germline values: CDR1 SGHDN, CDR2 FVKESK. This CDR3 spans 15 amino acids. V lost 1 base and J lost 6; bases outside the gene matches: 6. CDR3 in amino acids: CASSQVTGGGDTQYF. CDR3 nucleotide sequence: TGTGCCAGCAGCCAAGTAACAGGGGGTGGGGATACGCAGTATTTT.

This sequence joins TRBV5-1 and TRBJ2-1; TRBD2 matches 9 bases. In germline, CDR1 is SGHRS, CDR2 YFSETQ. The CDR3 length is 19 residues. Trimming cost V 0 bases and J 0 bases; bases outside gene matches: 10. The CDR3 bases are TGCGCCAGCAGCTTGGCAGCTAGCGGGATTTCGAGCTCCTACAATGAGCAGTTCTTC. Encoded protein: CASSLAASGISSSYNEQFF.

V gene TRBV5-4 combines with J gene TRBJ1-1, with a possible D match to TRBD1 (5 bases). The CDR3 is 12 amino acids. From germline, CDR1 is SGHNT and CDR2 YYREEE (reference sequence). V lost 4 bases and J 5 bases, leaving 9 bases between the germline ends. The CDR3 DNA follows: TGTGCCAGCAGCCCAGGGATGACTGAAGCTTTCTTT. As protein: CASSPGMTEAFF.